A single sample gave rise to the 29 T cell receptor beta chains below, sequenced in a study of blood T cell repertoires in COVID-19. Profiled with immunoSEQ multiplex PCR; TCRdb holds only in-frame clones, not every one. The sample comprises approximately 220,000 clones, 80% to 90% of which are singletons, and 4.8% rests with the top ten. The sample comprised PBMCs or T cells enriched from blood (not recorded which). The receptors come from a woman aged 45 to 65 who had been exposed to COVID-19.

The chain links TRBV27 to TRBJ1-2; TRBD1 matches 9 bases. V trimming: 7 bases; J trimming: 8 bases; junction bases outside the gene matches: 8. CDR1 and CDR2 (germline): MNHEY, SMNVEV (reference sequence). This CDR3 is 13 amino acids long. The chain's CDR3 is CASKLQGAGGYTF. The CDR3 DNA sequence: TGTGCCAGCAAGTTACAGGGGGCGGGAGGCTACACCTTC.

The CDR3 coding sequence is TGTGCCAGCAGCCCCACGACAGGGGGTTTCCAGCATTTT. Protein sequence: CASSPTTGGFQHF. The rearrangement uses TRBV3-1 (or the pseudogene TRBV3-2) and TRBJ1-5; 9 nucleotides match TRBD1. With 4 bases clipped from V and 12 bases from J, the junction kept 7 bases outside the gene matches. The germline V gene has CDR1 LGHDT and CDR2 YNNKEL (reference sequence). This CDR3 is built from 13 residues.

The chain is built from TRBV7-2 and TRBJ2-7; D possibly corresponds to TRBD1 (6 bases). V was trimmed by 1 base and J by 4 bases, leaving 8 bases between them. CDR1 SGHTA and CDR2 FQGNSA come from the germline V gene. The CDR3 extends over 13 amino acids. The CDR3 DNA reads as TGTGCCAGCAGCTTAGTTACAGGGTACGAGCAGTACTTC. Protein product: CASSLVTGYEQYF.

With respect to this clone: A read error is possible here, since a much larger clone lies one base away. The rearrangement links TRBV6-5 to TRBJ1-1; no reliable D call. V was trimmed by 6 bases and J by 1 base, leaving 6 bases between them. This CDR3 has 12 residues. Looked up from germline, CDR1 is MNHEY and CDR2 is SVGAGI. The CDR3 sequence is CASSPGNTEAFF. The CDR3 region has the DNA TGTGCCAGCAGCCCCGGGAACACTGAAGCTTTCTTT.

The rearrangement uses TRBV18 and TRBJ1-1; a weak D match, TRBD1 (6 bases). Trimming took 2 bases from V and 0 from J, leaving 13 bases between them. The CDR3 runs 16 residues. CDR1 is KGHSH and CDR2 is LQKENI in the germline V gene. CDR3: CASSPGRGAVNTEAFF. In DNA, the CDR3 is TGTGCCAGCTCACCAGGGAGGGGGGCCGTGAACACTGAAGCTTTCTTT.

The V gene is TRBV12-3 or TRBV12-4, the J gene TRBJ1-2; D is unclear. V was cut by 7 bases and J by 7 bases, with 13 bases left in between. The CDR3 covers 12 residues. This CDR3 reads CASTLQPSGYTF. CDR3 nucleotides: TGTGCCAGCACCCTACAGCCGTCTGGCTACACCTTC.

The chain joins TRBV27 to TRBJ1-2; D is unclear. This CDR3 has 13 residues. With 8 bases removed from V and 0 bases from J, the gap between germline ends came to 10 bases. Germline loops: CDR1 MNHEY, CDR2 SMNVEV (reference sequence). The CDR3 DNA is TGTGCCAGCGGAAGGACTTCTAACTATGGCTACACCTTC. This translates into CASGRTSNYGYTF.

This chain links TRBV5-1 with TRBJ1-1; possible D gene TRBD1, 5 bases. The CDR3 has 16 residues. Germline values: CDR1 SGHRS, CDR2 YFSETQ. V lost 4 bases to trimming and J lost 3 bases, with 19 bases between them. CDR3 region: CASSPSVGGRDTEAFF. The CDR3 nucleotides are TGCGCCAGCAGCCCTTCAGTCGGGGGAAGGGACACTGAAGCTTTCTTT.

This clone has a single count. This chain uses TRBV9 with TRBJ2-7; a weak D match, TRBD2 (7 bases). The CDR3 is 14 residues long. V lost 3 bases and J lost 5, with 15 bases in between. The V gene's germline CDR1 is SGDLS and CDR2 YYNGEE. The CDR3 here is CASSGGGTRDEQYF. CDR3 DNA sequence: TGTGCCAGCAGCGGGGGGGGCACTAGGGACGAGCAGTACTTC.

J is TRBJ2-3 and V is TRBV6-2 or TRBV6-3, with D possibly matching TRBD2 (5 bases). The CDR3 has 15 amino acids. CDR1 MNHEY and CDR2 SVGEGT come from the germline V gene. The germline V and J ends were trimmed by 0 bases and 2 bases, with 9 bases remaining between them. For the CDR3, the DNA is TGTGCCAGCAGTTACTCGAGGGCAGCCACAGATACGCAGTATTTT. Its translation: CASSYSRAATDTQYF.

The J gene is TRBJ2-2, the V gene TRBV7-9; 7 bases map to TRBD2. The length of the CDR3 is 17 residues. CDR1 and CDR2 from the germline V gene are SEHNR and FQNEAQ (reference sequence). Unmatched junction bases numbered 15, after V lost 5 bases and J lost 6 bases. The CDR3 reads CASSDWTRFKVAGELFF. DNA for the CDR3: TGTGCCAGCAGCGACTGGACTAGGTTTAAGGTTGCCGGGGAGCTGTTTTTT.

This chain links TRBV6-5 with TRBJ1-4; D is undetermined. Germline V CDR1 and CDR2: MNHEY, SVGAGI. Deletions cut 7 bases from V and 8 bases from J, with 11 bases between. This CDR3 region has 12 residues. The CDR3 region is CASNRQLEKLFF. The CDR3 DNA reads TGTGCCAGCAATAGACAACTCGAAAAACTGTTTTTT.

CDR3 DNA sequence: TGTGCCAGCAGCCAAGATCCCCGAGGGATGACAGATACGCAGTATTTT. It encodes CASSQDPRGMTDTQYF. This chain joins TRBV4-2 and TRBJ2-3; possible D gene TRBD2, 5 bases. Per germline, CDR1 LGHNA and CDR2 YNFKEQ. The CDR3 has 16 residues. The V gene lost 0 bases and the J gene lost 3 bases, with 13 bases spanning the gap.

This chain connects TRBV27 to TRBJ1-1; tentatively, D is TRBD1 (5 bases). The germline V gene has CDR1 MNHEY and CDR2 SMNVEV (reference sequence). The CDR3 sequence is 14 residues long. Between the trimmed V and J ends, which lost 3 bases and 1 base, there was a span of 9 bases. CDR3: CASSFRGGNTEAFF. In nucleotides, the CDR3 is TGTGCCAGCAGTTTCCGCGGGGGGAACACTGAAGCTTTCTTT.

This chain joins TRBV2 and TRBJ1-1; TRBD1 aligns across 8 bases. V shed 5 bases and J 4 bases; nucleotides not matched to a gene: 12. This CDR3 comprises 16 residues. The germline V gene has CDR1 SNHLY and CDR2 FYNNEI. This CDR3 is CASSLMGITGGTEAFF. The DNA for the CDR3 is TGTGCCAGCAGTCTTATGGGGATTACAGGGGGCACTGAAGCTTTCTTT.

The V call is TRBV11-2, the J call TRBJ1-2; 9 nucleotides line up with TRBD1. The V gene end was trimmed by 6 bases and the J gene end by 2 bases; junction bases not matched to a gene: 10. CDR1 is SGHAT, CDR2 FQNNGV, per germline. The CDR3 is 16 amino acids. The CDR3 region is CASSLTGDRVNYGYTF. The CDR3 DNA reads as TGTGCCAGCAGTCTCACCGGGGACAGGGTGAACTATGGCTACACCTTC.

This sequence joins TRBV2 and TRBJ2-7; tentative D call: TRBD1 (6 bases). The V end lost 6 bases, the J end lost 4 bases, and 22 bases lay between the germline ends. The CDR3 sequence is 16 residues long. Germline values: CDR1 SNHLY, CDR2 FYNNEI. The CDR3 coding sequence is TGTGCCAGCAGCATGGGTCCAGGGCAGGGGCTTTACGAGCAGTACTTC. It codes for CASSMGPGQGLYEQYF.

The chain couples TRBV5-1 to TRBJ1-4; maybe TRBD1 (6 bases). Per germline, CDR1 SGHRS and CDR2 YFSETQ. Deletions cut 3 bases from V and 5 bases from J, with 14 bases between. This CDR3 has 15 amino acids. The CDR3 protein is CASSSGRGLNEKLFF. The CDR3 region has the DNA TGCGCCAGCAGCTCCGGGAGGGGGTTAAATGAAAAACTGTTTTTT.

The chain joins TRBV28 to TRBJ2-7, with D tentatively TRBD2 (5 bases). The germline V and J ends were trimmed by 6 bases and 0 bases, with 12 bases remaining between them. The germline V gene has CDR1 MDHEN and CDR2 SYDVKM. The CDR3 runs to 14 residues. CDR3 sequence (DNA): TGTGCCAGCAGCTCGACGGGGTACTCCTACGAGCAGTACTTC. It translates to CASSSTGYSYEQYF.

The chain has TRBV19 and TRBJ2-7; 8 bases map to TRBD1. Trimming took 4 bases from V and 7 from J; bases not matched to a gene: 15. The CDR3 extends over 16 amino acids. Looked up from germline, CDR1 is LNHDA and CDR2 is SQIVND (reference sequence). This CDR3 is CASSTQGQANPGEQYF. The CDR3 DNA sequence: TGTGCCAGTAGTACCCAGGGACAGGCAAACCCGGGGGAGCAGTACTTC.

The CDR3, as DNA: TGCGCCAGCAGCCAAGAAGCAGGGTGGAATTCACCCCTCCACTTT. Protein product: CASSQEAGWNSPLHF. V is TRBV4-1 and J is TRBJ1-6, with D possibly TRBD1 on 5 matching bases. The V gene lost 0 bases and the J gene lost 7 bases, with 10 bases spanning the gap. Germline assignment: CDR1 MGHRA and CDR2 YSYEKL. CDR3 length: 15 amino acids.

The rearrangement links TRBV12-5 to TRBJ2-6; 7 nucleotides align to TRBD1. The CDR3 spans 17 residues. The germline V gene has CDR1 LGHNT and CDR2 FRNRAP. Losses at the gene ends were 1 base for V and 0 bases for J; bases not matched to a gene: 3. DNA of the CDR3: TGTGCTAGTGGTTTGGAGACAGGGTACTCTGGGGCCAACGTCCTGACTTTC. This translates into CASGLETGYSGANVLTF.

This chain links TRBV7-9 with TRBJ1-1; the D gene is possibly TRBD1 (5 bases). The CDR3 extends over 15 amino acids. CDR1 is SEHNR, CDR2 FQNEAQ, per germline (reference sequence). Trimming removed 6 bases at V and 2 bases at J, with 16 bases between. CDR3: CASRPRGDLNTEAFF. CDR3 bases: TGTGCCAGCAGGCCCCGGGGGGATTTAAACACTGAAGCTTTCTTT.

The sample holds a few counts of this clone. This sequence joins TRBV19 and TRBJ1-1; D remains ambiguous. The CDR3 is 15 residues long. Germline CDR1 reads LNHDA; CDR2 reads SQIVND (reference sequence). Trimming cost V 5 bases and J 1 base, with 14 bases left between them. CDR3 protein: CASSLSVRGNTEAFF. In DNA, the CDR3 is TGTGCCAGTAGTTTATCCGTCCGAGGGAACACTGAAGCTTTCTTT. Full variable domain (remainder filled in from reference TRBV19 and TRBJ1-1): DGGITQSPKYLFRKEGQNVTLSCEQNLNHDAMYWYRQDPGQGLRLIYYSQIVNDFQKGDIAEGYSVSREKKESFPLTVTSAQKNPTAFYLCASSLSVRGNTEAFFGQGTRLTVV.

V and J are TRBV7-2 and TRBJ1-5, with 7 nucleotides matching TRBD1. The CDR3 length is 15 residues. With V trimmed by 5 bases and J by 3 bases, 7 bases remained unmatched. In germline, CDR1 is SGHTA, CDR2 FQGNSA. CDR3 protein: CASSKGQSTNQPQHF. CDR3 DNA: TGTGCCAGCAGCAAGGGACAGTCAACCAATCAGCCCCAGCATTTT.

The J gene is TRBJ1-5, the V gene TRBV20-1, with D maybe TRBD1 (6 bases). In germline, CDR1 is DFQATT, CDR2 SNEGSKA (reference sequence). This CDR3 is 14 amino acids long. Deletions cut 3 bases from V and 4 bases from J, with 13 bases between. The CDR3: CSASRQGRNQPQHF. As DNA, the CDR3 is TGCAGTGCTAGTCGCCAGGGGCGAAATCAGCCCCAGCATTTT.

The chain joins TRBV24-1 to TRBJ2-1; D remains unclear. Between the trimmed V and J ends, which lost 0 bases and 0 bases, there was a span of 8 bases. The length of the CDR3 is 16 residues. Germline lookup yields CDR1 KGHDR and CDR2 SFDVKD. DNA for the CDR3: TGTGCCACCAGTGATTTGCAGGCGAACTCCTACAATGAGCAGTTCTTC. It yields the protein CATSDLQANSYNEQFF.

The chain joins TRBV30 to TRBJ2-3; 12 positions match TRBD2. Germline V lookup: CDR1 GTSNPN, CDR2 SVGIG (reference sequence). This CDR3 is 17 amino acids long. With 0 bases clipped from V and 1 base from J, the junction kept 5 bases outside the gene matches. CDR3 sequence reads: CAWSVASGGAGTDTQYF. The CDR3, as DNA: TGTGCCTGGAGTGTTGCTAGCGGGGGGGCCGGCACAGATACGCAGTATTTT. Drawing the rest from reference TRBV30 and TRBJ2-3, the complete variable domain is SQTIHQWPATLVQPVGSPLSLECTVEGTSNPNLYWYRQAAGRGLQLLFYSVGIGQISSEVPQNLSASRPQDRQFILSSKKLLLSDSGFYLCAWSVASGGAGTDTQYFGPGTRLTVL.

The chain couples TRBV7-2 to TRBJ2-1, with TRBD1 matching over 9 bases. Trimming took 7 bases from V and 5 from J; bases not matched to a gene: 6. The CDR3 has 14 residues. Germline V gives CDR1 SGHTA, CDR2 FQGNSA. The CDR3 protein is CASNSGQGNNEQFF. DNA of the CDR3: TGTGCCAGCAACTCGGGACAGGGTAACAATGAGCAGTTCTTC.